This T cell receptor beta chain is drawn from a study of control samples from healthy donors and cancer patients. The CDR3 contains 14 residues. Per the germline V gene, CDR1 is LGHDT and CDR2 is YNNKEL (reference sequence). The V and J ends lost 2 bases and 4 bases respectively, with 6 bases between them. The method was immunoSEQ multiplex PCR; TCRdb's version includes in-frame clones alone and lacks a portion of them. The profile covers some 82,000 clones, with 70% to 85% appearing a single time and 9.5% to 13% taken by the ten largest. This clone has just a few counts. What was sequenced was PBMCs. V is TRBV3-1 (or the pseudogene TRBV3-2) and J is TRBJ1-6; the D is unclear. The source is a man aged 55 to 70 with head and neck cancer. CDR3 sequence: CASSQQLYNSPLHF. DNA of the CDR3: TGTGCCAGCAGCCAACAGCTTTATAATTCACCCCTCCACTTT.